These 20 T cell receptor beta chains share one sample of origin, sequenced in a study of blood T cells in healthy people across ages (dated by TCRdb to between 2015 and 2017). The library came from 5' RACE. Sequencer: Illumina HiSeq 2500. A second PCR of about 7 to 12 cycles was performed with a sample-barcoded 5' primer and a J-beta primer mix. Starting from the raw public reads, TCRdb applied fastp trimming at Q25, assembled clones with MiXCR and retained in-frame beta chains. A single entry per CDR3 protein holds the most common genes and DNA from its merged rows. The sample has 450,000 to 700,000 distinct CDR3 sequences on record, roughly 28% of them singletons. The ten largest clones capture 15% to 20% of the sample. Input material: blood. The receptors were sampled from a woman in her 70s in good health.

This clonotype was seen more than once but under ten times. CDR3 sequence reads: CASSSGTVGGGYTF. The DNA of the CDR3 is TGCGCCAGCAGCTCAGGGACGGTCGGAGGCGGCTACACCTTC. The chain couples TRBV5-1 to TRBJ1-2; D possibly corresponds to TRBD1 (5 bases). The CDR3 is made up of 14 amino acids. CDR1 is SGHRS and CDR2 is YFSETQ in the germline V gene. Between the trimmed V and J ends, which lost 3 bases and 8 bases, there was a span of 17 bases.

V gene TRBV6-4 combines with J gene TRBJ2-3; no clear D. The germline gives CDR1 MRHNA, CDR2 SNTAGT. The CDR3 spans 15 residues. Deletions cut 3 bases from V and 1 base from J, with 11 bases between. CDR3 protein: CASSDRPGGTDTQYF. CDR3 nucleotides: TGTGCCAGCAGTGATCGCCCGGGCGGCACAGATACGCAGTATTTT.

V gene TRBV12-3 or TRBV12-4 combines with J gene TRBJ2-7, with a possible D match to TRBD2 (7 bases). Trimming left V 6 bases short and J 6 bases short, with 12 bases between. There are 12 residues in the CDR3. CDR3 DNA: TGTGCCAGCAGGGGGGGGCTTTTCGAGCAGTACTTC. Translating it yields CASRGGLFEQYF.

The chain joins TRBV3-1 to TRBJ1-1, with 8 positions matching TRBD1. Germline CDR1 reads LGHDT; CDR2 reads YNNKEL (reference sequence). This CDR3 contains 16 residues. J was trimmed by 6 bases and V by 4 bases; bases with no gene match: 13. CDR3: CASSRRTGRVGSEAFF. DNA for the CDR3: TGTGCCAGCAGCCGGAGGACAGGGAGAGTAGGATCTGAAGCTTTCTTT. The full variable domain, completed using reference TRBV3-1 and TRBJ1-1, is DTAVSQTPKYLVTQMGNDKSIKCEQNLGHDTMYWYKQDSKKFLKIMFSYNNKELIINETVPNRFSPKSPDKAHLNLHINSLELGDSAVYFCASSRRTGRVGSEAFFGQGTRLTVV.

This chain uses TRBV20-1 with TRBJ2-6; D assignment may be TRBD1 or TRBD2 (5 bases each). CDR1 is DFQATT and CDR2 is SNEGSKA in the germline V gene (reference sequence). Trimming left V 3 bases short and J 4 bases short, with 10 bases between. CDR3 length: 14 residues. The CDR3 bases are TGCAGTGCTAGGTGGGGGTCCGGGGCCAACGTCCTGACTTTC. It encodes CSARWGSGANVLTF.

Only a few counts were recorded for this clonotype. The V gene is TRBV6-2 or TRBV6-3, the J gene TRBJ1-1; possible D gene TRBD1, 6 bases. Germline assignment: CDR1 MNHEY and CDR2 SVGEGT. The CDR3 has 16 residues. The ends were cut back, 2 bases at V and 8 bases at J, with 21 bases in the middle. The DNA for the CDR3 is TGTGCCAGCAGTTACCCAAGTGGACAGTTTCGCGGGGAAGCTTTCTTT. This sequence encodes CASSYPSGQFRGEAFF.

This clonotype has just a few counts. This chain connects TRBV5-5 to TRBJ2-3, with TRBD2 identical over 7 bases. V lost 0 bases and J lost 5; bases outside the gene matches: 3. Germline values: CDR1 SGHKS, CDR2 YYEKEE (reference sequence). The CDR3 spans 14 residues. CDR3 loop: CASSLDAGVDTQYF. The DNA of the CDR3 is TGTGCCAGCAGCTTGGACGCGGGGGTAGATACGCAGTATTTT. The full variable domain, in which reference TRBV5-5 and TRBJ2-3 provide the parts outside the CDR3, is DAGVTQSPTHLIKTRGQQVTLRCSPISGHKSVSWYQQVLGQGPQFIFQYYEKEERGRGNFPDRFSARQFPNYSSELNVNALLLGDSALYLCASSLDAGVDTQYFGPGTRLTVL.

This clonotype was counted a few times. The V gene is TRBV6-2 or TRBV6-3, the J gene TRBJ2-7, with 8 bases matching TRBD1. After removal of 6 bases from V and 5 bases from J, the junction contained 9 bases not matched to a gene. Germline lookup yields CDR1 MNHEY and CDR2 SVGEGT. This CDR3 is 14 amino acids long. CDR3 residues: CASSSIEDRDEQYF. CDR3 coding DNA: TGTGCCAGCAGCTCAATTGAGGACAGGGACGAGCAGTACTTC.

This clonotype showed up just a few times. The rearrangement uses TRBV6-6 and TRBJ2-3, with D possibly being TRBD2 (5 bases). There are 13 residues in the CDR3. The V and J ends lost 8 bases and 6 bases respectively, with 15 bases between them. Per the germline V gene, CDR1 is MNHNY and CDR2 is SVGAGI (reference sequence). CDR3 DNA sequence: TGTGCCAGCCGAAGGACTCTAACGGATACGCAGTATTTT. Translating it yields CASRRTLTDTQYF.

The chain employs TRBV4-2 and TRBJ2-5; D remains unclear. The V end was cut by 0 bases, the J end by 6 bases, with 14 bases between. CDR3 size: 15 residues. Germline assignment: CDR1 LGHNA and CDR2 YNFKEQ. The CDR3 sequence: CASSQESGIKKTQYF. The CDR3 region has the DNA TGTGCCAGCAGCCAAGAAAGTGGGATTAAAAAGACCCAGTACTTC.

The genes are TRBV20-1 and TRBJ2-1; 9 nucleotides align to TRBD2. V shed 2 bases, J shed 5 bases, and the junction held 7 bases outside the gene matches. The V gene's germline CDR1 is DFQATT and CDR2 SNEGSKA (reference sequence). This CDR3 has 15 residues. The CDR3 is CSARRERGVNNEQFF. Written as DNA, the CDR3 is TGCAGTGCTAGACGGGAGCGGGGGGTGAACAATGAGCAGTTCTTC.

This clonotype was picked up a small number of times. This rearrangement joins TRBV5-1 to TRBJ1-1, with a tentative D call TRBD1 (5 bases). The CDR3 runs 13 residues. Looked up from germline, CDR1 is SGHRS and CDR2 is YFSETQ. Trimming removed 0 bases at V and 4 bases at J, with 7 bases between. CDR3 region: CASSLEGTTEAFF. CDR3 DNA sequence: TGCGCCAGCAGCTTGGAGGGGACCACTGAAGCTTTCTTT.

The chain recombines TRBV27 with TRBJ1-2; no clear D. Trimming removed 3 bases from V and 4 bases from J, with 15 bases in between. The CDR3 consists of 15 residues. Germline CDR1 MNHEY, CDR2 SMNVEV (reference sequence). CDR3 sequence: CASSLMSLGLYGYTF. CDR3 bases: TGTGCCAGCAGTTTGATGTCCTTAGGGCTCTATGGCTACACCTTC.

This clonotype was recorded once. The V call is TRBV7-2, the J call TRBJ2-2, with D tentatively TRBD1 or TRBD2 (5 bases each). The CDR3 sequence is 14 residues long. Germline CDR1 reads SGHTA; CDR2 reads FQGNSA. V lost 3 bases to trimming and J lost 5 bases, with 10 bases between them. CDR3 sequence (DNA): TGTGCCAGCAGCTTCATTGGGGGAACCGGGGAGCTGTTTTTT. Amino acid sequence: CASSFIGGTGELFF.

The J gene is TRBJ1-1, the V gene TRBV12-3 or TRBV12-4; the D gene is possibly TRBD1 (5 bases). This CDR3 comprises 15 residues. The germline V and J ends were trimmed by 5 bases and 1 base, with 14 bases remaining between them. The CDR3 sequence: CASSLGGGGNTEAFF. The DNA of the CDR3 is TGTGCCAGCAGTCTCGGGGGAGGTGGGAACACTGAAGCTTTCTTT.

J is TRBJ2-3 and V is TRBV7-2, with 9 nucleotides matching TRBD2. Per the germline V gene, CDR1 is SGHTA and CDR2 is FQGNSA. CDR3 size: 16 residues. The trim removed 1 base at V and 7 bases at J, leaving 9 bases unmatched. CDR3 residues: CASSLEGGGAYNTQYF. The CDR3 DNA is TGTGCCAGCAGCTTAGAAGGCGGGGGGGCCTATAATACGCAGTATTTT.

The chain links TRBV20-1 to TRBJ2-3; D not resolved. Germline lookup yields CDR1 DFQATT and CDR2 SNEGSKA (reference sequence). This CDR3 comprises 13 residues. Trimming pared 3 bases from V and 0 bases from J, leaving 7 bases between. CDR3 residues: CSASPTSTDTQYF. CDR3 bases: TGCAGTGCTAGTCCTACTAGCACAGATACGCAGTATTTT.

The rearrangement joins TRBV7-2 to TRBJ2-5, with TRBD2 matching over 7 bases. This CDR3 spans 15 amino acids. J gave up 7 bases and V 5 bases, and 13 bases lay outside the gene matches. Germline-derived CDR1 and CDR2 are SGHTA and FQGNSA. CDR3: CASSPSLGLVATQYF. For the CDR3, the DNA is TGTGCCAGCAGCCCTTCGTTAGGACTAGTAGCGACCCAGTACTTC.

The chain links TRBV3-1 to TRBJ1-1; the match to TRBD1 covers 7 bases. V lost 3 bases, J lost 1 base, and 2 bases stayed unmatched. CDR3 size: 14 residues. Germline V lookup: CDR1 LGHDT, CDR2 YNNKEL (reference sequence). This chain's CDR3 is CASSHGDRNTEAFF. DNA of the CDR3: TGTGCCAGCAGCCATGGGGACAGGAACACTGAAGCTTTCTTT.

Regarding this clonotype: The conserved phenylalanine or tryptophan normally closing the CDR3 is absent here, so this likely arose from a read error. The J gene is TRBJ1-2, the V gene TRBV28, with D possibly TRBD1 on 5 matching bases. The V end was cut by 7 bases, the J end by 8 bases, with 11 bases between. CDR3 length: 11 amino acids. Germline V gene sequence: CDR1 MDHEN, CDR2 SYDVKM. CDR3 coding DNA: TGTGCCAGCAAACACGGGGGGGGCTACACCCTC. This gives the protein CASKHGGGYTL.